This TCR beta chain was captured by sequencing in a study of T-cell reconstitution after alpha-beta-depleted transplantation in children. Unique molecular identifiers were used to barcode this TCRbeta library. TCRdb independently ran MiXCR on the PCR reads; one entry per CDR3 protein. This table has approximately 240,000 distinct CDR3 sequences, around 9.5% appearing once. The source was PBMCs from the stem cell graft donor, collected from the stem cell graft. The receptor was isolated from a human donor who donated a stem cell graft to a child with acute lymphoblastic leukemia.

CDR3 coding DNA: TGTGCCAGCAGTTACTCGAGCCAGGTTAATGAAAAACTGTTTTTT. Its translation is CASSYSSQVNEKLFF. The gene calls are TRBV6-5 and TRBJ1-4, with no clear D. CDR1 and CDR2 (germline): MNHEY, SVGAGI. The CDR3 runs to 15 residues. Trimming took 0 bases from V and 4 from J, leaving 9 bases between them.